This T cell receptor (beta chain) stems from a study of blood T cells in healthy people across ages. The CDR3 spans 13 residues. Germline V CDR1 and CDR2: DFQATT, SNEGSKA (reference sequence). Details on this clonotype: A single base separates this from a much larger clone, so it may be a read error.

A second PCR of 7 to 11 cycles used a sample-barcoded 5' primer and a J-beta primer mix. TCRdb independently ran MiXCR on the 5' RACE reads; one entry per CDR3 protein. The sample includes about 730,000 distinct CDR3 sequences, around 40% seen only once; the top ten take less than 25%. This TCR came from a woman aged 55-69 years in good health. V and J are TRBV20-1 and TRBJ2-7, with D possibly matching TRBD1 (6 bases). Judging by the DNA end, TRBJ2-5 fits better; the J call may be wrong. The sequenced sample was blood. CDR3 sequence: CSASVQGFETQYF. CDR3 bases: TGCAGTGCTAGTGTACAGGGTTTTGAGACCCAGTACTTC.